This T cell receptor (beta chain) was obtained from a study of T cell responses to AZD1222 COVID-19 vaccine. General study findings and limits: Mostly white British, mostly female donors; authors suggested clonal diversity may be underestimated.

Remarks on this clone: Its antigen is still unknown.

The CDR3 totals 17 residues. V was shortened by 1 base and J by 0 bases, with 14 bases between the two germline ends. CDR1 SGDLS and CDR2 YYNGEE come from the germline V gene. Only in-frame clones appear in the TCRdb table, and some are missing; sequencing was by immunoSEQ multiplex PCR. The top ten clones hold 3.5% of a sample with some 110,000 clones, about 88% of them seen once. This TCR was recovered from an adult who received the AZD1222 COVID-19 vaccine. The rearrangement uses TRBV9 and TRBJ2-1, with TRBD2 as a possible D gene (6 bases). Sequencing used peripheral blood, obtained 28 days after the second AZD1222 dose. The CDR3, as DNA: TGTGCCAGCAGCGTATCGGTGGGAGGCCGCTCCTACAATGAGCAGTTCTTC. Translating it yields CASSVSVGGRSYNEQFF.